The 4 T cell receptor beta chains presented below share a single source sample, sequenced in a study of sequential checkpoint blockade in melanoma. Regarding treatment: randomized to nivolumab then ipilimumab (arm A) or the reverse (arm B). The assay was immunoSEQ multiplex PCR, and TCRdb's table has in-frame clones only and misses some. The sample shows 250 to 300 clones, around 24% of them seen only once. Sequenced material: tumor tissue (inferred from file names), taken from a patient given nivolumab and ipilimumab in sequence. All receptors derive from a human donor with melanoma.

This chain joins TRBV4-1 and TRBJ2-7; TRBD2 matches 13 bases. CDR1 is MGHRA and CDR2 is YSYEKL in the germline V gene. The trim removed 4 bases at V and 3 bases at J, leaving 9 bases unmatched. The CDR3 has 17 amino acids. CDR3 in amino acids: CASSPLLAGGHNYEQYF. In DNA, the CDR3 is TGCGCCAGCAGCCCGCTACTAGCGGGGGGGCACAACTACGAGCAGTACTTC.

Relative to its sample, this clone is large. This rearrangement joins TRBV4-1 to TRBJ1-4, with 7 bases aligning to TRBD1. There are 15 residues in the CDR3. V was clipped by 4 bases and J by 5 bases; unmatched bases: 7. Germline values: CDR1 MGHRA, CDR2 YSYEKL. The CDR3 DNA reads TGCGCCAGCAGCCGGACGACAGGGCTGAATGAAAAACTGTTTTTT. Translating it yields CASSRTTGLNEKLFF.

This clone turned up a few times. The CDR3 DNA follows: TGTGCCAGCAGTTACTCGCTGGCCACTCCTGGCTACACCTTC. This codes for CASSYSLATPGYTF. The chain employs TRBV6-8 and TRBJ1-2; D is ambiguous. CDR3 size: 14 residues. CDR1 and CDR2 (germline): MNHGY, SAAAGT. V gave up 0 bases and J gave up 7 bases, with 12 bases separating them.

This clone was counted a few times. The chain combines TRBV6-8 with TRBJ1-5, with no clear D. Germline-derived CDR1 and CDR2 are MNHGY and SAAAGT. V dropped 2 bases and J dropped 2 bases, with 10 bases sitting between them. This CDR3 contains 15 residues. The CDR3 region has the DNA TGTGCCAGCAGTTACACCGGCCTGGGCAATCAGCCCCAGCATTTT. Protein sequence: CASSYTGLGNQPQHF.